Listed below are T cell receptor beta chains from one sample, sequenced in a study of blood T cell repertoires in COVID-19. Libraries were prepared by immunoSEQ multiplex PCR; TCRdb keeps only in-frame clonotypes and omits some of them. The table lists some 150,000 clones, 84% of them singletons, with around 6.7% in the top ten. Sequences were obtained from peripheral blood. The receptors were sampled from a woman between 45 and 65 years old in a cohort sampled during active or convalescent COVID-19. Both conserved end residues are part of each CDR3. A D gene is named only where the DNA matches it firmly. Not all rows give a size; the values are once, few, many and, for expanded clones, a class.

cdr3_nt	cdr3_aa	d_call	clone_size	v_call	j_call
TGTGCCAGCAGCCCCCGGCACAGGGGCGGCCATACGGGGTCCTACGAGCAGTACTTC	CASSPRHRGGHTGSYEQYF	TRBD1	.	TRBV7-3	TRBJ2-7
TGTGCCAGCAGCAAAACGGACAGGGTCACAGATACGCAGTATTTT	CASSKTDRVTDTQYF	TRBD1	.	TRBV5-4	TRBJ2-3
TGTGCCAGCAGTTCGTACTCTTCGGGACAGGGGAGAGGGGATTACAATGAGCAGTTCTTC	CASSSYSSGQGRGDYNEQFF	TRBD1	.	TRBV27	TRBJ2-1
TGTGCCAGCAGCTTGGCAGGGGTAGAGACCCAGTACTTC	CASSLAGVETQYF	.	.	TRBV5-4	TRBJ2-5
TGTGCCAGCAGCCCAGGTCAGGGTCGCACCGGGGAGCTGTTTTTT	CASSPGQGRTGELFF	.	once	TRBV7-7	TRBJ2-2
TGTGCCAGCAGCTTAGCGGGGGGGCACAATGAGCAGTTCTTC	CASSLAGGHNEQFF	.	few	TRBV7-2	TRBJ2-1
TGTGCCACCAGCAGAGATTTAGCGGGGGCTTACTACGAGCAGTACTTC	CATSRDLAGAYYEQYF	TRBD2	few	TRBV15	TRBJ2-7
TGTGCCAGCAGCTTAGCGGCGGACACTAATCAGCCCCAGCATTTT	CASSLAADTNQPQHF	.	.	TRBV7-9	TRBJ1-5
TGTGCCAGCAGTCGTACTGGGACAGAGCAGTTCTTC	CASSRTGTEQFF	.	.	TRBV6-4	TRBJ2-1
TGTGCCAGCAGTGGATCCGGGGGGGGTCAGGAAAAACTGTTTTTT	CASSGSGGGQEKLFF	.	.	TRBV25-1	TRBJ1-4
TGTGCCAGCTCATCCGACAGGGGTGGGCAGCCCCAGCATTTT	CASSSDRGGQPQHF	TRBD1	.	TRBV18	TRBJ1-5
TGCAGCGTTGTAGTGCCCAGGGGTCCTTTGGGCGAGCAGTACTTC	CSVVVPRGPLGEQYF	.	.	TRBV29-1	TRBJ2-7
TGTGCCAGCAAAGGAGCGGGGAGGATGACCGAAGCTTTCTTT	CASKGAGRMTEAFF	.	few	TRBV19	TRBJ1-1
TGTGCCAGCAGCCAAACAACGGGTCTGGCAAGGGGTACGCAGTATTTT	CASSQTTGLARGTQYF	.	.	TRBV7-9	TRBJ2-3
TGTGCCAGCAGTTTCGGGACAGCTAGTGAGCAGTTCTTC	CASSFGTASEQFF	TRBD1	few	TRBV12-3/TRBV12-4	TRBJ2-1
TGTGCCAGCAGCGAACGGACAGGCTGGGGGCCCCAGCATTTT	CASSERTGWGPQHF	TRBD1	.	TRBV9	TRBJ1-5
TGTGCCAGCAGTACCCGACTAGCCGCCGGGGAGCTGTTTTTT	CASSTRLAAGELFF	TRBD2	.	TRBV6-5	TRBJ2-2
TGCGCCAGCAGCCAGGACTCGCGTGAGCAGTACTTC	CASSQDSREQYF	.	.	TRBV5-1	TRBJ2-7
TGTGCCAGTAGTATGACAGGGGACTATAATTCACCCCTCCACTTT	CASSMTGDYNSPLHF	TRBD1	.	TRBV19	TRBJ1-6
TGCGCCACCTCCTCAACTTCACAGGGGAGGGAGCAGTACTTC	CATSSTSQGREQYF	.	.	TRBV5-1	TRBJ2-7
TGTGCCAGCAGCGGCGGTATTGGGGGGGACGAGCAGTACTTC	CASSGGIGGDEQYF	TRBD2	.	TRBV9	TRBJ2-7
TGTGCCAGCAGCCAAGATCCACTTCTAGCGGGGGGGCGGGATGAGCAGTTCTTC	CASSQDPLLAGGRDEQFF	TRBD2	medium-sized	TRBV3-1/TRBV3-2	TRBJ2-1
TGTGCCACCAGCAGGGGGACAGTCGGTACGCAGTATTTT	CATSRGTVGTQYF	TRBD1	.	TRBV15	TRBJ2-3
TGTGCCAGCAGCTTCAGCGAGAGCACAGATACGCAGTATTTT	CASSFSESTDTQYF	.	.	TRBV7-3	TRBJ2-3
TGTGCCAGCAGTTACTTACACCGGGACAGGGGTTACGAGCAGTACTTC	CASSYLHRDRGYEQYF	TRBD1	.	TRBV6-2/TRBV6-3	TRBJ2-7
TGTGCCAGCAGCTTAGTGGGGGGTCGGGACAGGGTGTACTTC	CASSLVGGRDRVYF	TRBD1	.	TRBV11-2	TRBJ2-7
TGTGCCAGCAGGCGACAGGGGGCCGGGGAGCTGTTTTTT	CASRRQGAGELFF	TRBD1	.	TRBV7-2	TRBJ2-2
TGTGCCAGCAGTTACTCGGACAGGTCGAGCAATCAGCCCCAGCATTTT	CASSYSDRSSNQPQHF	TRBD1	once	TRBV6-6	TRBJ1-5
TGCAGTGCTAGAGATCATATCGGGCAGTACTTC	CSARDHIGQYF	.	few	TRBV20-1	TRBJ2-7
TGTGCCAGCAGCCCGTACGACAGGGGGCTTGGAAACACCATATATTTT	CASSPYDRGLGNTIYF	TRBD1	.	TRBV4-2	TRBJ1-3
TGCGCCAGCAGCCTAGGACAATCCTATAATTCACCCCTCCACTTT	CASSLGQSYNSPLHF	.	.	TRBV5-1	TRBJ1-6
TGTGCCAGCAGCGCCACAACGAACACCGGGGAGCTGTTTTTT	CASSATTNTGELFF	.	.	TRBV9	TRBJ2-2
TGTGCCAGCAGCTTAGTACAGGGGGCACAGCCCCAGCATTTT	CASSLVQGAQPQHF	TRBD1	.	TRBV7-8	TRBJ1-5
TGCGCCAGCAGCCTTAGACATGGCCCAAATCAGCCCCAGCATTTT	CASSLRHGPNQPQHF	.	.	TRBV4-3	TRBJ1-5
TGCGCCAGCAGCTGGGGACAGACAACTCAAGAGACCCAGTACTTC	CASSWGQTTQETQYF	TRBD1	once	TRBV5-1	TRBJ2-5
TGTGCCAGCGCTACGGGACCGGGGGTGGAAGCTTTCTTT	CASATGPGVEAFF	.	.	TRBV7-2	TRBJ1-1
TGCGCCAGCAGCCCCCGAGATTCTAATGAAAAACTGTTTTTT	CASSPRDSNEKLFF	.	.	TRBV5-1	TRBJ1-4
TGTGCCAGCAGCTTAGTGGGAGCGGGGGGGCTGTACAATGAGCAGTTCTTC	CASSLVGAGGLYNEQFF	TRBD2	once	TRBV7-2	TRBJ2-1
TGTGCCAGCAGCCTCTTTGGACTAACTGAAGCTTTCTTT	CASSLFGLTEAFF	.	.	TRBV6-5	TRBJ1-1
TGTGCCAGCAGGCCTAGCGGAAGCTCCTACAATGAGCAGTTCTTC	CASRPSGSSYNEQFF	TRBD2	.	TRBV7-3	TRBJ2-1
TGTGCCAGCAGCCCGCTCTCGCGGGGGGGCCTGGAGACCCAGTACTTC	CASSPLSRGGLETQYF	TRBD2	.	TRBV7-3	TRBJ2-5
TGTGCCAGCAGTGAAGGGCCCTACGAGCAGTACTTC	CASSEGPYEQYF	.	.	TRBV2	TRBJ2-7
TGTGCCAGCAGTCGACAGGAACAAGAGACCCAGTACTTC	CASSRQEQETQYF	.	once	TRBV12-3/TRBV12-4	TRBJ2-5